This passage covers 6 T cell receptor beta chains from one sample sequenced in a study of response to subunit inactivated influenza vaccine listed by TCRdb under 2018. The library was made by RT-PCR. Sequencing took place on an Illumina HiSeq 2500. TCRdb reprocessed the public reads (quality trimming at Q25 with fastp, clone calling with MiXCR) and kept in-frame beta chains. Rows with one shared CDR3 protein collapse into an entry with the most common genes and DNA. The sample data list around 570,000 distinct CDR3 sequences, and less than 8% of these were observed just once. Jointly, the top ten make up 13% of the sample. This specimen consisted of PBMCs from blood, obtained less than 30 months after vaccination. Every receptor here comes from a man between 50 and 69 years old who received an inactivated influenza vaccine. Donor details come from another sample of the same person, matched by shared clones.

The chain links TRBV7-2 to TRBJ2-1, with TRBD2 identical over 13 bases. CDR1 and CDR2 from the germline V gene are SGHTA and FQGNSA. The CDR3 is made up of 16 amino acids. J lost 5 bases, V lost 1 base, and 2 bases had no gene match. Here the CDR3 reads CASSLGGTSGNNEQFF. Here the CDR3 DNA reads TGTGCCAGCAGCTTAGGTGGGACTAGCGGGAACAATGAGCAGTTCTTC.

This clonotype was picked up many times. The chain uses TRBV3-1 and TRBJ2-1, with D unclear. Trimming took 1 base from V and 15 from J, leaving 16 bases between them. Germline-derived CDR1 and CDR2 are LGHDT and YNNKEL (reference sequence). The CDR3 is 13 residues long. The CDR3 DNA is TGTGCCAGCAGCCAAGGCACAGCCGCCTCGTCGTTCTTC. Translated: CASSQGTAASSFF.

Many counts were recorded for this clonotype. The genes are TRBV27 and TRBJ2-1; TRBD2 aligns across 9 bases. The CDR3 is 16 residues long. The germline CDR1 and CDR2 sequences are MNHEY and SMNVEV (reference sequence). Trimming at V came to 3 bases and at J to 7 bases, leaving 10 bases not matched to a gene. Here the CDR3 DNA reads TGTGCCAGCAGTTTTCTAGGCGGGGGGGCCGGGAATGAGCAGTTCTTC. Its protein product is CASSFLGGGAGNEQFF.

The chain links TRBV7-3 to TRBJ2-3, with 12 bases that match TRBD2. J gave up 2 bases and V 5 bases, and 5 bases lay outside the gene matches. Germline CDR1 SGHTA, CDR2 FQGTGA. This CDR3 is 16 amino acids long. The CDR3 reads CASSIGLAGFTDTQYF. Here the CDR3 DNA reads TGTGCCAGCAGCATCGGACTAGCGGGATTCACAGATACGCAGTATTTT.

This clonotype was picked up a small number of times. The V call is TRBV27, the J call TRBJ1-2; D unresolved. The CDR3 consists of 12 residues. V was trimmed by 6 bases and J by 8 bases, leaving 13 bases between them. Germline CDR1 MNHEY, CDR2 SMNVEV (reference sequence). The CDR3 nucleotides read TGTGCCAGCAGCTCAGCGACGGGCGGCTACACCTTC. Its translation is CASSSATGGYTF.

The chain links TRBV4-2 to TRBJ2-1; 15 nucleotides agree with TRBD2. This CDR3 region has 18 residues. Trimming at V came to 4 bases and at J to 0 bases, leaving 4 bases not matched to a gene. CDR1 is LGHNA and CDR2 is YNFKEQ in the germline V gene. CDR3 DNA sequence: TGTGCCAGCAGCCCGTCGGGACTAGCGGGAGGCTCCTACAATGAGCAGTTCTTC. This codes for CASSPSGLAGGSYNEQFF.